A single sample gave rise to the 30 T cell receptor beta chains below, sequenced in a study of blood T cell repertoires in COVID-19 (dated by TCRdb to 2019 to 2021). Library construction relied on the immunoSEQ multiplex PCR assay. In its TCRdb copy, this immuneACCESS table keeps in-frame sequences only and misses some clones. Where compared with another copy, unresolved V genes explain less than half of these, and the others have no known cause. This sample holds fewer than 120,000 clones; nearly 90% were observed only once. The ten largest clones capture more than 4% of the sample. Input material: peripheral blood. The receptors originated from a human donor in a cohort sampled during active COVID-19.

The V call is TRBV2, the J call TRBJ2-3; a possible D gene is TRBD2 (6 bases). Trimming stripped 2 bases from V and 5 bases from J, with 11 bases between. The germline V gene encodes CDR1 SNHLY and CDR2 FYNNEI. This CDR3 spans 14 amino acids. In DNA form, the CDR3 reads TGTGCCAGCAGTGAACAGGGAGGAAGAGATACGCAGTATTTT. The encoded protein is CASSEQGGRDTQYF.

The V and J genes are TRBV25-1 and TRBJ2-2; TRBD2 is a possible D gene (5 bases). This CDR3 region has 14 residues. V was trimmed by 8 bases and J by 4 bases, leaving 14 bases between them. Germline assignment: CDR1 MGHDK and CDR2 SYGVNS. The CDR3 loop is CASGFAGSTGELFF. CDR3 sequence (DNA): TGTGCCAGCGGTTTCGCGGGTAGCACCGGGGAGCTGTTTTTT.

This CDR3 reads CASSLRTGRTEAFF. The CDR3 DNA is TGTGCCAGCTCACTTAGGACAGGGAGGACTGAAGCTTTCTTT. The chain employs TRBV18 and TRBJ1-1, with TRBD1 identical over 8 bases. From germline, CDR1 is KGHSH and CDR2 LQKENI. This CDR3 region has 14 residues. With V trimmed by 4 bases and J by 5 bases, 6 bases remained unmatched.

V usage is TRBV5-1 and J usage is TRBJ2-7, with TRBD1 as a possible D gene (5 bases). This CDR3 has 17 amino acids. Germline V gene sequence: CDR1 SGHRS, CDR2 YFSETQ. Trimming pared 0 bases from V and 7 bases from J, leaving 23 bases between. This chain's CDR3 is CASSLAGVRAGFVEQYF. CDR3 bases: TGCGCCAGCAGCTTGGCCGGTGTTCGGGCAGGGTTTGTGGAGCAGTACTTC.

The rearrangement uses TRBV6-5 and TRBJ1-6; 9 bases line up with TRBD1. J was trimmed by 7 bases and V by 2 bases; bases with no gene match: 6. Germline loops: CDR1 MNHEY, CDR2 SVGAGI. The CDR3 loop spans 16 amino acids. The CDR3 spells CASSYTGQGRNSPLHF. DNA of the CDR3: TGTGCCAGCAGTTACACGGGACAGGGCCGAAATTCACCCCTCCACTTT.

With regard to this clone: Sequence at one end of the junction differs from germline and may be a read error. The chain combines TRBV4-1 with TRBJ1-5; D is unresolved. Germline V lookup: CDR1 MGHRA, CDR2 YSYEKL. The CDR3 contains 15 residues. CDR3 nucleotide sequence: TGCGCCAGCAGTCAAGAACCGGTTACCAATCAGCCCCAGCATTTT. Its translation is CASSQEPVTNQPQHF.

The rearrangement joins TRBV12-3 or TRBV12-4 to TRBJ2-1; a weak D match, TRBD2 (7 bases). Trimming took 5 bases from V and 9 from J, leaving 14 bases between them. The CDR3 runs 13 residues. CDR3 DNA sequence: TGTGCCAGCAGTGTATCTAGGGGGGGTGAGCAGTTCTTC. Encoded protein: CASSVSRGGEQFF.

The chain carries TRBV7-2 and TRBJ2-7, with D possibly TRBD1 on 6 matching bases. Germline V gene sequence: CDR1 SGHTA, CDR2 FQGNSA. The CDR3 totals 14 residues. V was clipped by 5 bases and J by 6 bases, with 17 bases between them. The CDR3 loop reads CASSLTGPPGEQYF. The DNA for the CDR3 is TGTGCCAGCAGCCTTACAGGGCCTCCTGGCGAGCAGTACTTC.

The V and J genes are TRBV5-5 and TRBJ2-2, with 9 nucleotides matching TRBD2. V gave up 4 bases and J gave up 3 bases; unmatched junction bases: 7. The CDR3 sequence is 16 residues long. Germline V CDR1 and CDR2: SGHKS, YYEKEE (reference sequence). Written as DNA, the CDR3 is TGTGCCAGCAGCGGTTTCAGCGGGGGGCACACCGGGGAGCTGTTTTTT. Translation: CASSGFSGGHTGELFF.

V gene TRBV10-2 combines with J gene TRBJ1-2; 7 bases are a match to TRBD1. The CDR3 has 16 amino acids. The germline gives CDR1 WSHSY, CDR2 SAAADI. V shed 0 bases and J 0 bases; nucleotides not matched to a gene: 4. CDR3: CASSESGTEANYGYTF. In nucleotides, the CDR3 is TGCGCCAGCAGTGAGTCGGGGACAGAAGCTAACTATGGCTACACCTTC.

The chain couples TRBV5-1 to TRBJ2-3; TRBD1 aligns across 7 bases. Germline CDR1 SGHRS, CDR2 YFSETQ. The CDR3 loop spans 15 amino acids. V dropped 0 bases and J dropped 6; count of bases not matched to a gene: 7. CDR3 amino acids: CASSLGPTRGDTQYF. For the CDR3, the DNA is TGCGCCAGCAGCTTGGGACCCACCAGGGGGGATACGCAGTATTTT.

The rearrangement links TRBV12-3 or TRBV12-4 to TRBJ1-1; D remains unclear. With 3 bases removed from V and 0 bases from J, the gap between germline ends came to 5 bases. The CDR3 is 13 residues long. CDR3 loop: CASSFGLNTEAFF. For the CDR3, the DNA is TGTGCCAGCAGTTTCGGGTTGAACACTGAAGCTTTCTTT.

The CDR3 here is CASGSTGIVNEQFF. In DNA form, the CDR3 reads TGTGCTAGTGGTTCCACAGGAATCGTCAATGAGCAGTTCTTC. The gene calls are TRBV12-5 and TRBJ2-1; D is perhaps TRBD1 (5 bases). Trimming removed 4 bases from V and 6 bases from J, with 13 bases in between. The CDR3 contains 14 residues. Germline CDR1 is LGHNT and CDR2 is FRNRAP.

The chain couples TRBV27 to TRBJ2-2, with TRBD1 identical over 9 bases. This CDR3 spans 15 amino acids. Germline V gene data show CDR1 as MNHEY and CDR2 as SMNVEV (reference sequence). V lost 7 bases, J lost 1 base, and 4 bases stayed unmatched. This CDR3 reads CASKPGQGNTGELFF. The DNA of the CDR3 is TGTGCCAGCAAACCGGGACAGGGGAACACCGGGGAGCTGTTTTTT.

This clone is a singleton in its sample. The chain is built from TRBV30 and TRBJ1-6; D may be TRBD1 (5 bases). Germline V gives CDR1 GTSNPN, CDR2 SVGIG (reference sequence). Trimming stripped 2 bases from V and 7 bases from J, with 15 bases between. The CDR3 extends over 15 amino acids. The CDR3, as DNA: TGTGCCTGGAGTCCGGGGGAGAACCCGAATTCACCCCTCCACTTT. Protein sequence: CAWSPGENPNSPLHF. Together with reference TRBV30 and TRBJ1-6, the CDR3 gives the full variable domain: SQTIHQWPATLVQPVGSPLSLECTVEGTSNPNLYWYRQAAGRGLQLLFYSVGIGQISSEVPQNLSASRPQDRQFILSSKKLLLSDSGFYLCAWSPGENPNSPLHFGNGTRLTVT.

The V gene is TRBV18, the J gene TRBJ2-3; TRBD2 matches at 9 bases. Germline CDR1 is KGHSH and CDR2 is LQKENI. With 0 bases clipped from V and 6 bases from J, the junction kept 13 bases outside the gene matches. The CDR3 totals 18 residues. CDR3 amino acids: CASSPPSLAGTPGDTQYF. For the CDR3, the DNA is TGTGCCAGCTCACCACCGTCGCTAGCGGGGACTCCAGGGGATACGCAGTATTTT.

This clone appeared once. An end of the junction differs from the germline gene, which may be a read error. This sequence joins TRBV28 and TRBJ2-7; 7 nucleotides line up with TRBD1. Germline-derived CDR1 and CDR2 are MDHEN and SYDVKM. CDR3 length: 12 residues. This chain's CDR3 is CASSSLDRDSVF. CDR3 DNA: TGTGCCAGCAGTTCGCTGGATCGGGACAGCGTCTTC.

This clone has just a few counts. The chain uses TRBV18 and TRBJ2-7, with unresolved D. Germline V gives CDR1 KGHSH, CDR2 LQKENI. CDR3 length: 12 amino acids. The ends were cut back, 3 bases at V and 5 bases at J, with 8 bases in the middle. CDR3 protein: CASSPTTDEQYF. The CDR3 nucleotides are TGTGCCAGCTCACCCACGACTGACGAGCAGTACTTC. The full variable domain, in which reference TRBV18 and TRBJ2-7 provide the parts outside the CDR3, is NAGVMQNPRHLVRRRGQEARLRCSPMKGHSHVYWYRQLPEEGLKFMVYLQKENIIDESGMPKERFSAEFPKEGPSILRIQQVVRGDSAAYFCASSPTTDEQYFGPGTRLTVT.

The J gene is TRBJ2-5, the V gene TRBV6-1; 10 bases fit TRBD2. The CDR3 covers 15 residues. The ends lost 0 bases at V and 7 bases at J; junction bases unmatched: 5. In germline, CDR1 is MNHNS, CDR2 SASEGT. CDR3 sequence reads: CASSEAASGGGTQYF. In DNA form, the CDR3 reads TGTGCCAGCAGTGAAGCGGCTAGCGGGGGCGGGACCCAGTACTTC.

V and J are TRBV18 and TRBJ1-3; D is unresolved. This CDR3 spans 15 amino acids. Germline V lookup: CDR1 KGHSH, CDR2 LQKENI. V lost 6 bases, J lost 2 bases, and 14 bases lay in between. The CDR3 loop is CASSPRRDTGNTIYF. In DNA, the CDR3 is TGTGCCAGCTCGCCCCGGCGAGACACTGGAAACACCATATATTTT.

This clone was found once. The chain combines TRBV6-6 with TRBJ1-3; D perhaps matches TRBD1 (6 bases). This CDR3 has 17 residues. Germline lookup yields CDR1 MNHNY and CDR2 SVGAGI (reference sequence). Trimming took 5 bases from V and 0 from J, leaving 17 bases between them. CDR3 region: CASSQTGLGPSGNTIYF. DNA for the CDR3: TGTGCCAGCAGTCAAACAGGGCTCGGTCCCTCTGGAAACACCATATATTTT.

The chain combines TRBV28 with TRBJ2-2; the D gene is possibly TRBD1 (6 bases). The CDR3 extends over 15 amino acids. The V gene's germline CDR1 is MDHEN and CDR2 SYDVKM. Trimming took 10 bases from V and 0 from J, leaving 15 bases between them. The CDR3 region has the DNA TGTGCCACTCCAGCCGGGACAACGAACACCGGGGAGCTGTTTTTT. This codes for CATPAGTTNTGELFF.

The CDR3: CASSRGQGNTEAFF. Written as DNA, the CDR3 is TGTGCCAGCAGCCGTGGACAGGGGAACACTGAAGCTTTCTTT. V gene TRBV5-6 combines with J gene TRBJ1-1, with TRBD1 identical over 8 bases. This CDR3 has 14 amino acids. Germline CDR1 reads SGHDT; CDR2 reads YYEEEE. V lost 4 bases and J lost 1; bases outside the gene matches: 3.

J is TRBJ1-2 and V is TRBV6-4, with TRBD1 matching 8 bases. Trimming took 2 bases from V and 6 from J; bases not matched to a gene: 8. This CDR3 spans 15 amino acids. Germline-derived CDR1 and CDR2 are MRHNA and SNTAGT. As DNA, the CDR3 is TGTGCCAGCAGTGACGGCGGACAGGGCCACAATGGCTACACCTTC. Its translation: CASSDGGQGHNGYTF.

The table lists this clone with a count of one. The rearrangement uses TRBV4-3 and TRBJ1-6, with D possibly being TRBD1 (6 bases). The germline V gene encodes CDR1 LGHNA and CDR2 YSLEER. V was pared by 0 bases and J by 11 bases, with 17 bases between. The CDR3 is 16 residues long. For the CDR3, the DNA is TGCGCCAGCAGCCAAGAGGCCGCAGGGGCAAGGACACCCCTCCACTTT. Translating gives CASSQEAAGARTPLHF.

CDR3 coding DNA: TGTGCCTGGAGTTGGGGACAGGGAGAGACTGAAGCTTTCTTT. The encoded protein is CAWSWGQGETEAFF. This chain joins TRBV30 and TRBJ1-1, with TRBD1 matching over 9 bases. V shed 2 bases, J shed 5 bases, and the junction held 6 bases outside the gene matches. The CDR3 totals 14 residues. Germline V gene lookup returns CDR1 GTSNPN and CDR2 SVGIG (reference sequence).

This sequence joins TRBV6-6 and TRBJ1-1; the D gene is possibly TRBD1 (5 bases). The length of the CDR3 is 14 residues. V was trimmed by 7 bases and J by 1 base, leaving 13 bases between them. The germline gives CDR1 MNHNY, CDR2 SVGAGI (reference sequence). The CDR3 nucleotides are TGTGCCAGCACCAAGGTAGGGGCGAACACTGAAGCTTTCTTT. Its translation is CASTKVGANTEAFF.

J is TRBJ2-7 and V is TRBV27; TRBD1 agrees at 9 bases. Germline V CDR1 and CDR2: MNHEY, SMNVEV (reference sequence). This CDR3 is 14 amino acids long. V lost 4 bases, J lost 5 bases, and 6 bases stayed unmatched. CDR3 sequence reads: CASSSGQGFDEQYF. The CDR3 DNA is TGTGCCAGCAGTTCAGGACAGGGGTTCGACGAGCAGTACTTC.

The V gene is TRBV13, the J gene TRBJ1-1; D ambiguous. Germline V gene data show CDR1 as PRHDT and CDR2 as FYEKMQ (reference sequence). Trimming left V 5 bases short and J 4 bases short, with 17 bases between. This CDR3 has 15 amino acids. This CDR3 is CASSQGGRWGTEAFF. The CDR3 bases are TGTGCCAGCAGCCAAGGAGGTCGGTGGGGCACTGAAGCTTTCTTT.

The chain is built from TRBV2 and TRBJ1-4; a possible D gene is TRBD1 (6 bases). V was clipped by 0 bases and J by 14 bases, with 16 bases between them. CDR1 is SNHLY, CDR2 FYNNEI, per germline. The CDR3 runs 14 residues. The CDR3 region has the DNA TGTGCCAGCAGTGAAGCCGGGGGGCGGCCAGAGCTGTTTTTT. Translation: CASSEAGGRPELFF.